These 21 T cell receptor beta chains share one sample of origin, sequenced in a study of glioma-infiltrating T cells after dendritic cell vaccination. TCRdb's table, derived via immunoSEQ multiplex PCR, lists solely in-frame clones and lacks some. Here the sample spans fewer than 75,000 clones, approximately 81% being singletons. The sample's time point: after dendritic cell vaccination, including at tumor progression/relapse. The sample consisted of blood, taken after dendritic cell vaccination. Receptors originate from a human donor with glioblastoma.

The chain is built from TRBV19 and TRBJ1-5, with a weak D call TRBD1 (5 bases). CDR3 length equals 14 residues. Germline V gene lookup returns CDR1 LNHDA and CDR2 SQIVND (reference sequence). Deletions cut 4 bases from V and 7 bases from J, with 14 bases between. The CDR3 here is CASSKEGRDQPQHF. CDR3 nucleotide sequence: TGTGCCAGTAGTAAGGAGGGAAGGGACCAGCCCCAGCATTTT.

This chain joins TRBV11-2 and TRBJ2-3; D uncertain. CDR3 length: 15 amino acids. Per germline, CDR1 SGHAT and CDR2 FQNNGV. Trimming removed 4 bases from V and 0 bases from J, with 11 bases in between. The CDR3 protein is CASSSPRYSTDTQYF. CDR3 nucleotides: TGTGCCAGCAGCTCGCCCAGGTATAGCACAGATACGCAGTATTTT. Together with reference TRBV11-2 and TRBJ2-3, the CDR3 gives the full variable domain: EAGVAQSPRYKIIEKRQSVAFWCNPISGHATLYWYQQILGQGPKLLIQFQNNGVVDDSQLPKDRFSAERLKGVDSTLKIQPAKLEDSAVYLCASSSPRYSTDTQYFGPGTRLTVL.

The chain combines TRBV7-6 with TRBJ2-3, with TRBD2 matching over 11 bases. The CDR3 has 17 residues. V dropped 5 bases and J dropped 2; count of bases not matched to a gene: 9. Germline CDR1 SGHVS, CDR2 FNYEAQ. CDR3: CASSPRPGLADTDTQYF. CDR3 nucleotides: TGTGCCAGCAGCCCGAGACCGGGACTAGCGGACACAGATACGCAGTATTTT.

The J gene is TRBJ1-1, the V gene TRBV28, with 7 nucleotides matching TRBD1. Germline V gene sequence: CDR1 MDHEN, CDR2 SYDVKM. There are 13 residues in the CDR3. The ends lost 6 bases at V and 5 bases at J; junction bases unmatched: 6. CDR3 sequence: CASSRQGGTEAFF. For the CDR3, the DNA is TGTGCCAGCAGCCGACAGGGTGGAACTGAAGCTTTCTTT.

This chain joins TRBV18 and TRBJ1-5; D might be TRBD1 (5 bases). Germline lookup yields CDR1 KGHSH and CDR2 LQKENI. There are 17 residues in the CDR3. The V end lost 0 bases, the J end lost 2 bases, and 14 bases lay between the germline ends. CDR3 residues: CASSPPGRVGGNQPQHF. The CDR3 nucleotides read TGTGCCAGCTCACCACCAGGCAGGGTAGGAGGCAATCAGCCCCAGCATTTT.

The rearrangement joins TRBV4-1 to TRBJ2-3, with D possibly TRBD1 on 6 matching bases. The germline CDR1 and CDR2 sequences are MGHRA and YSYEKL. Trimming cost V 1 base and J 6 bases, with 20 bases left between them. The CDR3 extends over 17 amino acids. DNA for the CDR3: TGCGCCAGCAGCCAAGTTCCCCTTCCAGGGGCCGGGGATACGCAGTATTTT. Encoded protein: CASSQVPLPGAGDTQYF.

Regarding this clone: The same CDR3 arises from other DNA sequences in this sample as well. V and J are TRBV10-2 and TRBJ2-7, with D possibly TRBD1 on 6 matching bases. Trimming left V 2 bases short and J 0 bases short, with 8 bases between. The CDR3 totals 14 residues. Germline loops: CDR1 WSHSY, CDR2 SAAADI. This chain's CDR3 is CASSEGGNSYEQYF. The CDR3 nucleotides read TGCGCCAGCAGTGAGGGGGGCAACTCCTACGAGCAGTACTTC.

Remarks on this clone: At the DNA level, this CDR3 is encoded by other sequences in the same sample as well. The chain employs TRBV27 and TRBJ1-6; 7 bases line up with TRBD1. Trimming cost V 6 bases and J 2 bases; bases outside gene matches: 4. The germline gives CDR1 MNHEY, CDR2 SMNVEV (reference sequence). The CDR3 totals 15 residues. Here the CDR3 DNA reads TGTGCCAGCAGCGCAGGGGGAACCTATAATTCACCCCTCCACTTT. As protein: CASSAGGTYNSPLHF.

A single count supports this clone. One end of the junction is discordant with germline, which a read error may explain. This chain connects TRBV4-1 to TRBJ2-7, with 9 bases aligning to TRBD1. CDR3 length: 13 amino acids. The germline V gene encodes CDR1 MGHRA and CDR2 YSYEKL. The CDR3 region is CASSQEEGQGVSF. In DNA form, the CDR3 reads TGCGCCAGCAGCCAAGAGGAGGGACAGGGAGTATCCTTC.

This chain links TRBV9 with TRBJ1-2; 7 bases fit TRBD1. Germline lookup yields CDR1 SGDLS and CDR2 YYNGEE. This CDR3 spans 13 amino acids. Trimming cost V 3 bases and J 5 bases; bases outside gene matches: 4. CDR3 bases: TGTGCCAGCAGCGGCGGGACAGCTTATGGCTACACCTTC. Translation gives CASSGGTAYGYTF.

The rearrangement joins TRBV5-4 to TRBJ1-5, with D uncertain. The CDR3 is 17 amino acids. The V end was cut by 2 bases, the J end by 4 bases, with 19 bases between. In germline, CDR1 is SGHNT, CDR2 YYREEE (reference sequence). DNA of the CDR3: TGTGCCAGCAGCTTTTCCCTAGGCGGCGCAACAAATCAGCCCCAGCATTTT. Translating it yields CASSFSLGGATNQPQHF.

The V call is TRBV5-8, the J call TRBJ1-5; maybe TRBD1 (6 bases). Looked up from germline, CDR1 is SGHTS and CDR2 is YDEGEE. The CDR3 is 14 residues long. V shed 4 bases and J shed 7 bases, with 15 bases lying between them. This chain's CDR3 is CASSRRGGGQPQHF. The CDR3 coding sequence is TGTGCCAGCAGCCGGAGGGGGGGCGGACAGCCCCAGCATTTT.

The V call is TRBV7-9, the J call TRBJ2-3, with D perhaps matching TRBD2 (5 bases). The CDR3 spans 15 residues. Germline values: CDR1 SEHNR, CDR2 FQNEAQ (reference sequence). V lost 0 bases to trimming and J lost 4 bases, with 11 bases between them. The CDR3 region is CASSLAETIADTQYF. The DNA of the CDR3 is TGTGCCAGCAGCTTAGCCGAGACTATCGCAGATACGCAGTATTTT.

The chain couples TRBV6-5 to TRBJ2-7, with 7 positions matching TRBD1. Germline lookup yields CDR1 MNHEY and CDR2 SVGAGI. There are 15 residues in the CDR3. With V trimmed by 2 bases and J by 2 bases, 6 bases remained unmatched. CDR3 DNA: TGTGCCAGCAGTTACACCCGGGACAGCACCTACGAGCAGTACTTC. Protein product: CASSYTRDSTYEQYF.

The V and J genes are TRBV11-3 and TRBJ2-5; 10 bases are shared with TRBD2. CDR1 and CDR2 from the germline V gene are SGHNT and YENEEA. The length of the CDR3 is 16 residues. V lost 5 bases, J lost 3 bases, and 9 bases stayed unmatched. The CDR3 sequence: CASSPGISGGEETQYF. CDR3 bases: TGTGCCAGCAGCCCCGGTATCAGCGGGGGGGAAGAGACCCAGTACTTC. Based on the CDR3 plus reference TRBV11-3 and TRBJ2-5, the full variable domain is EAGVVQSPRYKIIEKKQPVAFWCNPISGHNTLYWYLQNLGQGPELLIRYENEEAVDDSQLPKDRFSAERLKGVDSTLKIQPAELGDSAVYLCASSPGISGGEETQYFGPGTRLLVL.

The V call is TRBV5-4, the J call TRBJ1-2; the D is unclear. CDR1 SGHNT and CDR2 YYREEE come from the germline V gene (reference sequence). V lost 2 bases to trimming and J lost 2 bases, with 10 bases between them. This CDR3 spans 14 amino acids. CDR3 DNA: TGTGCCAGCAGCTTTTCGGCCGGGAACTATGGCTACACCTTC. Protein sequence: CASSFSAGNYGYTF.

This clone was seen more than once but under ten times. This rearrangement joins TRBV5-4 to TRBJ1-1; 9 nucleotides align to TRBD1. The CDR3 is 13 residues long. Germline assignment: CDR1 SGHNT and CDR2 YYREEE (reference sequence). V trimming: 3 bases; J trimming: 11 bases; junction bases outside the gene matches: 8. The CDR3 DNA reads as TGTGCCAGCAGCTCAAACAGGGGGCTGACGGCTTTCTTT. Amino acid sequence: CASSSNRGLTAFF.

This sequence joins TRBV19 and TRBJ2-7; the D gene is possibly TRBD2 (6 bases). V was cut by 8 bases and J by 4 bases, with 15 bases left in between. This CDR3 contains 13 residues. Germline V lookup: CDR1 LNHDA, CDR2 SQIVND (reference sequence). The CDR3 DNA reads TGTGCCAGTTCCTTTTCAAGCGGGTACGAGCAGTACTTC. It yields the protein CASSFSSGYEQYF.

The chain joins TRBV7-2 to TRBJ2-4; TRBD2 aligns across 8 bases. The V gene end was trimmed by 5 bases and the J gene end by 2 bases; junction bases not matched to a gene: 5. The V gene's germline CDR1 is SGHTA and CDR2 FQGNSA. The CDR3 covers 15 residues. CDR3 sequence reads: CASSPGGASKNIQYF. The CDR3 DNA follows: TGTGCCAGCAGCCCGGGGGGGGCCTCCAAAAACATTCAGTACTTC. The full variable domain, rest sourced from reference TRBV7-2 and TRBJ2-4, is GAGVSQSPSNKVTEKGKDVELRCDPISGHTALYWYRQSLGQGLEFLIYFQGNSAPDKSGLPSDRFSAERTGGSVSTLTIQRTQQEDSAVYLCASSPGGASKNIQYFGAGTRLSVL.

The chain combines TRBV29-1 with TRBJ2-3; 8 bases map to TRBD2. Germline trimming cut 5 bases from V and 2 bases from J; bases unmatched to any gene: 12. In germline, CDR1 is SQVTM, CDR2 ANQGSEA. This CDR3 comprises 16 residues. The CDR3 loop is CSVSPGGAFITDTQYF. In nucleotides, the CDR3 is TGCAGCGTTAGTCCCGGGGGGGCCTTTATCACAGATACGCAGTATTTT.

The rearrangement links TRBV7-8 to TRBJ2-7; possible D gene TRBD1, 5 bases. V lost 5 bases, J lost 2 bases, and 16 bases lay in between. CDR1 and CDR2 from the germline V gene are SGHVS and FQNEAQ. The length of the CDR3 is 15 residues. The CDR3 DNA reads TGTGCCAGCAGCCCCGGAGTGGGGCTTGCCTACGAGCAGTACTTC. Its translation: CASSPGVGLAYEQYF. The variable domain in full, completed from reference TRBV7-8 and TRBJ2-7, reads GAGVSQSPRYKVAKRGQDVALRCDPISGHVSLFWYQQALGQGPEFLTYFQNEAQLDKSGLPSDRFFAERPEGSVSTLKIQRTQQEDSAVYLCASSPGVGLAYEQYFGPGTRLTVT.